This TCR beta chain was identified during a study of regulatory T cells in long-lasting Graves disease. Study-wide results and limits: Persistent Graves' patients showed less TCR diversity than newly diagnosed patients showed.

As to time point: persistent/refractory GD, antithyroid drugs over 5 years with positive TRAb. PBMC-extracted RNA yielded the TCR library. Diagnosis followed American Thyroid Association guidelines for Graves' disease. V was pared by 8 bases and J by 1 base, with 30 bases between. The CDR3 totals 19 residues. Arm-PCR with iRepertoire HTBI primers amplified the CDR3 regions for these TCR beta libraries. Each CDR3 protein gets one entry after TCRdb re-called the multiplex PCR reads with MiXCR. The table records 300,000 to 350,000 distinct CDR3 sequences, roughly a fifth of them present only once. About this clonotype itself: Its antigen is undetermined.

V gene TRBV12-3 or TRBV12-4 combines with J gene TRBJ2-7; D is perhaps TRBD2 (7 bases). This clonotype was sampled from a female donor with Graves disease. The sample in question was peripheral blood mononuclear cells (PBMCs), obtained when the disease was refractory, from a patient treated with antithyroid drugs. The CDR3 here is CASRWEGVRSDRMSYEQYF. CDR3 nucleotides: TGTGCCAGCCGTTGGGAGGGGGTGAGATCGGACAGAATGTCCTACGAGCAGTACTTC.